The T cell receptor (beta chain) under discussion was sequenced for a study of post-analysis software for immune sequencing data. The ends lost 5 bases at V and 10 bases at J; junction bases unmatched: 4. This CDR3 is built from 13 residues. CDR1 is LNHNV and CDR2 is YYDKDF in the germline V gene (reference sequence). Study conclusions and caveats: About 5 TRBV segments (TRBV5-6, TRBV5-1 and TRBV20-1 among them) occurred more frequently in patients than in controls. Among multiple sclerosis patients, normalized Chao1 diversity was significantly below that of controls.

The library was made from cDNA and included unique molecular identifiers. Approximately 550,000 cDNA molecules came from about 1 to 10 million T cells. TCRdb reprocessed the PCR reads with MiXCR, giving one entry per CDR3 protein. The sample lists 150,000 or so distinct CDR3 sequences, around 34% seen once, with 25% to 30% in the top ten. On this clonotype: No antigen is known for it.

Here the sequenced sample was blood, taken after autologous hematopoietic stem cell transplantation. The receptor was derived from a girl under 18 with multiple sclerosis. The J gene is TRBJ2-2, the V gene TRBV15; 10 bases align to TRBD1. As DNA, the CDR3 is TGTGCCACCAGCCGGACAGGGGGAGAGGAGCTGTTTTTT. This gives the protein CATSRTGGEELFF.